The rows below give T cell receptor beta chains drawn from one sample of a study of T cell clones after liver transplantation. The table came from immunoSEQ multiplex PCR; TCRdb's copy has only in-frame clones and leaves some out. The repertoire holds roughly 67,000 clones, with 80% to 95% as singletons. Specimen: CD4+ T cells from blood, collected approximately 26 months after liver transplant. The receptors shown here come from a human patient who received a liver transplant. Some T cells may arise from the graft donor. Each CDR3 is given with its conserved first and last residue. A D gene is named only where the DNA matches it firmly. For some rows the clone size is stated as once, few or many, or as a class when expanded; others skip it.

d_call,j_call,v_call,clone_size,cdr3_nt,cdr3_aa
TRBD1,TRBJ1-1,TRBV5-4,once,TGTGCCAGCAGCTCAAAGACAGGGGATGTGAACACTGAAGCTTTCTTT,CASSSKTGDVNTEAFF
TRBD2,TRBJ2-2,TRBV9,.,TGTGCCAGCAGCGTAGGACTAGCGGACACCGGGGAGCTGTTTTTT,CASSVGLADTGELFF
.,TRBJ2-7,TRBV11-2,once,TGTGCCAGCAGCTTTAATTTTCTTGAGCAGTACTTC,CASSFNFLEQYF
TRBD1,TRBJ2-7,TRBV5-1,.,TGCGCCAGCAAGGATCCGGGACAGGGGTCCTACGAGCAGTACTTC,CASKDPGQGSYEQYF
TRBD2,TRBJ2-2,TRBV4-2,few,TGTGCCAGCAGCCAGTTGGGACTAGCTCTGCGGATCGGGGAGCTGTTTTTT,CASSQLGLALRIGELFF
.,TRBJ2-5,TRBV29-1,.,TGCAGCGTTGAAGATCCCGGGCTCGGAGAGACCCAGTACTTC,CSVEDPGLGETQYF
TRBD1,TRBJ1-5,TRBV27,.,TGTGCCAGCAACAAACAGGGGCGCAATCAGCCCCAGCATTTT,CASNKQGRNQPQHF
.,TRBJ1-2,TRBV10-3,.,TGTGCCATCAGTGGATCACAGGACTATGGCTACACCTTC,CAISGSQDYGYTF
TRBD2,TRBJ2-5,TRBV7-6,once,TGTGCCAGCAGCTCAGGGACTAGCGGGGCCGTCCAAGAGACCCAGTACTTC,CASSSGTSGAVQETQYF
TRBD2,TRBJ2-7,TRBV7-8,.,TGTGCCAGCAGCTTCCCGGGAGGCTCCTACGAGCAGTACTTC,CASSFPGGSYEQYF
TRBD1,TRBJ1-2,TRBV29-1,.,TGCAGCGTAGAGGGACAGCGCTATGGCTACACCTTC,CSVEGQRYGYTF
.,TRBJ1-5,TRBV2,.,TGTGCCAGCAGTGAACGGGCAATCAATCAGCCCCAGCATTTT,CASSERAINQPQHF
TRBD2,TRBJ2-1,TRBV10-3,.,TGTGCCATCACTGGCGGGAGGACGAATGAGCAGTTCTTC,CAITGGRTNEQFF
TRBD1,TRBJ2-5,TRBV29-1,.,TGCAGCGTTGAACCGACAGGGGGCCACCAAGAGACCCAGTACTTC,CSVEPTGGHQETQYF
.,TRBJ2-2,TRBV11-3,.,TGTGCCAGCAGCTTTTCCGGTGGTTACACCGGGGAGCTGTTTTTT,CASSFSGGYTGELFF
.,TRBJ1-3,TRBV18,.,TGTGCCAGCTCACCACTAGGGAGATCTGGAAACACCATATATTTT,CASSPLGRSGNTIYF
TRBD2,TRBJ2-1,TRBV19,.,TGTGCCAGTAGTTTCGCGGGAGGGCCCTATGAGCAGTTCTTC,CASSFAGGPYEQFF
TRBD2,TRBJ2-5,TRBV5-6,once,TGTGCCAGCAGCTTGGTAATTCGGCGGGAGATAGGCCAAGAGACCCAGTACTTC,CASSLVIRREIGQETQYF
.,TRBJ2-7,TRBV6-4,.,TGTGCCCGCGCTTGGACACAATCCTACGAGCAGTACTTC,CARAWTQSYEQYF
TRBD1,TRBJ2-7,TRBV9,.,TGTGCCAGCAGCGTTGACATAACAGGGGATAGATCGGAGCAGTACTTC,CASSVDITGDRSEQYF
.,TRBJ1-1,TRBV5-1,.,TGCGCCAGCAGCTTTGGGGGGACCCTGAACACTGAAGCTTTCTTT,CASSFGGTLNTEAFF
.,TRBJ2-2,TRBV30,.,TGTGCCTGGGGGGAGTCGCAGGTTCGAGGAACCGGGGAGCTGTTTTTT,CAWGESQVRGTGELFF
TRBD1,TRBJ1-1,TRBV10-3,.,TGTGCCACTAGACGAGACAGGGACACTGAAGCTTTCTTT,CATRRDRDTEAFF
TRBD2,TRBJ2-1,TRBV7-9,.,TGTGCCAGCAGCGCGCGACTAGCGTCGTACAATGAGCAGTTCTTC,CASSARLASYNEQFF
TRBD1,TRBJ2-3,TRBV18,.,TGTGCCAGCTCACAAGGACAGGGGGTCATAGATACGCAGTATTTT,CASSQGQGVIDTQYF
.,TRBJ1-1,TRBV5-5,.,TGTGCCAGCAGCTTGCGGGGAGGCACTGAAGCTTTCTTT,CASSLRGGTEAFF
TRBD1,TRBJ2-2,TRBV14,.,TGTGCCAGCAGCCAACCGACAGGGTCTGCCGGGGAGCTGTTTTTT,CASSQPTGSAGELFF
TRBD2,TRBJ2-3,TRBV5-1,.,TGCGCCAGCAGCCCCCTGATGACTAGCGGGAGTACAGATACGCAGTATTTT,CASSPLMTSGSTDTQYF
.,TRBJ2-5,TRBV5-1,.,TGCGCCAGCAGCCTTAAAGAGACCCAGTACTTC,CASSLKETQYF
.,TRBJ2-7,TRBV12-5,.,TGTGCTAGTGGGACAGTTCCGACCTACGAGCAGTACTTC,CASGTVPTYEQYF
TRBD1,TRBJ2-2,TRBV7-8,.,TGTGCCAGCAGCTTAAGGACAGGTAGCACCGGGGAGCTGTTTTTT,CASSLRTGSTGELFF
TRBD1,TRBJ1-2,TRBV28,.,TGTGCCAGCACCAGACAGGGAGGGTACTATGGCTACACCTTC,CASTRQGGYYGYTF
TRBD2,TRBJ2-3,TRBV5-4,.,TGTGCCAGCAGCTTAGCTAGCGGGACAGATACGCAGTATTTT,CASSLASGTDTQYF
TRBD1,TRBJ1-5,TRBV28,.,TGTGCCAGCAGTACCGACAGGGGGATGCAGCCCCAGCATTTT,CASSTDRGMQPQHF
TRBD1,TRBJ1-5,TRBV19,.,TGTGCCAGTAGTATCTGGACAGGGGGCCCGAATCAGCCCCAGCATTTT,CASSIWTGGPNQPQHF
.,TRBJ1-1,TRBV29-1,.,TGCAGCTCAGAGGTCCAGGACCGGGGAGGGACTGAAGCTTTCTTT,CSSEVQDRGGTEAFF
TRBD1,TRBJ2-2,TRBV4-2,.,TGTGCCAGCAGCCAAGCCGGGGACAGGGGCGCCGGGGAGCTGTTTTTT,CASSQAGDRGAGELFF
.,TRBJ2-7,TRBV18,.,TGTGCCAGCTCAGTACGCGGTGGAGCGGTCATTCCCTACGAGCAGTACTTC,CASSVRGGAVIPYEQYF
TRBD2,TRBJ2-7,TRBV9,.,TGTGCCAGCAGCATGGGGACTAGCGCCTTTGAAGAGCAGTACTTC,CASSMGTSAFEEQYF
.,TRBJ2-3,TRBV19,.,TGTGCCAGCACAGGGGGGGGCTACACAGATACGCAGTATTTT,CASTGGGYTDTQYF
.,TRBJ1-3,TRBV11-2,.,TGTGCCAGCAGCTTAATTCTAAGCTCTGGAAACACCATATATTTT,CASSLILSSGNTIYF
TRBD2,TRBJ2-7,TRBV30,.,TGTGCCCTTATTCGTAGCGGGAACGAGCAGTACTTC,CALIRSGNEQYF
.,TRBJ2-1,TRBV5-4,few,TGTGCCAGCAGCTTGGCGGTAGCGGAAAAGTACAATGAGCAGTTCTTC,CASSLAVAEKYNEQFF
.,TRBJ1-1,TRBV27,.,TGTGCCAGCAGCAGGGGTGGCACTGAAGCTTTCTTT,CASSRGGTEAFF
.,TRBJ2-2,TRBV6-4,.,TGTGCCAGCAGTGTACAGGGCACCGGGGAGCTGTTTTTT,CASSVQGTGELFF
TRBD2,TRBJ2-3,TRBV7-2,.,TGTGCCAGCAGCCCGGCGGGAGCAGATACGCAGTATTTT,CASSPAGADTQYF
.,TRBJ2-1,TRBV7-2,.,TGTGCCAGCAGCTTAGCGTCAGGTGAGCAGTTCTTC,CASSLASGEQFF
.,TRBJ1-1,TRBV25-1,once,TGTGCCAGCAGCTTTCCGACATCGACTGAAGCTTTCTTT,CASSFPTSTEAFF
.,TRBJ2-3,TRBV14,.,TGTGCCAGCAGCCTCGGGGCTCACACAGATACGCAGTATTTT,CASSLGAHTDTQYF
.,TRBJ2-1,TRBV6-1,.,TGTGCCAGCAGTGACCTAATCCGTTCCTACAATGAGCAGTTCTTC,CASSDLIRSYNEQFF
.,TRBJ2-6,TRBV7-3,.,TGTGCCAGTAAGTTCTCTGGGGCCAACGTCCTGACTTTC,CASKFSGANVLTF
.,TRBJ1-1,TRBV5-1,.,TGCGCCAGCAGCTTGGGGAGCATCCCGAACACTGAAGCTTTCTTT,CASSLGSIPNTEAFF
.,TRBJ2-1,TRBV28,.,TGTGCCAGCAGTTCTACAGCCGGGAGAAGCGGGACAGCCTACAATGAGCAGTTCTTC,CASSSTAGRSGTAYNEQFF
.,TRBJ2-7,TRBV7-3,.,TGTGCCAGCAGCTTAGGGGGTTCGGGGTACGAGCAGTACTTC,CASSLGGSGYEQYF
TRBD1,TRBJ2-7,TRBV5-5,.,TGTGCCAGCAGCTTGGCCATGGGACAGCCCTACGAGCAGTACTTC,CASSLAMGQPYEQYF
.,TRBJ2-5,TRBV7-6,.,TGTGCCAGCAGCACAACAATGAGGGAGTACCAAGAGACCCAGTACTTC,CASSTTMREYQETQYF
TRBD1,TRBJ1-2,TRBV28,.,TGTGCCAGCAGTTCTCCGGGACAGGGCGTTGGTGGCTACACCTTC,CASSSPGQGVGGYTF